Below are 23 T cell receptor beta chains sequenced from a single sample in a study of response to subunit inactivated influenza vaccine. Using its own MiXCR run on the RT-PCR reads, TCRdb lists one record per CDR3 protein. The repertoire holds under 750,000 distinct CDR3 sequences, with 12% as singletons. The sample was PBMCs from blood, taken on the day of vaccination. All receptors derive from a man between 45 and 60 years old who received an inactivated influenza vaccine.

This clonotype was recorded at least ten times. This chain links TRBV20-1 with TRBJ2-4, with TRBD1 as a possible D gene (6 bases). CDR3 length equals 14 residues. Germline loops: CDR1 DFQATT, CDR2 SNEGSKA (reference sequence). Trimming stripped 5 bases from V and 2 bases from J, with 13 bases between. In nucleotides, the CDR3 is TGCAGTGCTGCCCAAACAGGGTCCAAAAACATTCAGTACTTC. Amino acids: CSAAQTGSKNIQYF.

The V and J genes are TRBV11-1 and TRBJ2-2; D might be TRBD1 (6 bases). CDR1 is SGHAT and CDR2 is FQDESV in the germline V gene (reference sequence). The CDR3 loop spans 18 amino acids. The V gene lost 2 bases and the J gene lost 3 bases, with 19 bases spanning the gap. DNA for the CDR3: TGTGCCAGCAGCTTACCTAGATGGACAGTAAGCTACACCGGGGAGCTGTTTTTT. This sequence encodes CASSLPRWTVSYTGELFF.

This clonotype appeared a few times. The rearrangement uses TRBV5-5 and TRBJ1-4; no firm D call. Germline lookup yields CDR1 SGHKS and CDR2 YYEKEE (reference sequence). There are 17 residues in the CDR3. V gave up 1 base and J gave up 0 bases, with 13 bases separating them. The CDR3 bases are TGTGCCAGCAGCTTGAAGATGATCCGGACAACTAATGAAAAACTGTTTTTT. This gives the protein CASSLKMIRTTNEKLFF.

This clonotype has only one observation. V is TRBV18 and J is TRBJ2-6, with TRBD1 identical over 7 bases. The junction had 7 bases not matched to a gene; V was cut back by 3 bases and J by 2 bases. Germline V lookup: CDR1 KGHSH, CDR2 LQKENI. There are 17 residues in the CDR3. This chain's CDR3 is CASSPKVTGAGANVLTF. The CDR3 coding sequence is TGTGCCAGCTCACCCAAAGTTACAGGGGCTGGGGCCAACGTCCTGACTTTC. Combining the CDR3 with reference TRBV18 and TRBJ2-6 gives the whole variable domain NAGVMQNPRHLVRRRGQEARLRCSPMKGHSHVYWYRQLPEEGLKFMVYLQKENIIDESGMPKERFSAEFPKEGPSILRIQQVVRGDSAAYFCASSPKVTGAGANVLTFGAGSRLTVL.

CDR3: CASSSTPRESTTF. DNA for the CDR3: TGTGCCAGCAGCTCCACACCCCGGGAATCTACCACCTTC. This chain connects TRBV7-2 to TRBJ1-2; D ambiguous. This CDR3 contains 13 residues. Trimming pared 4 bases from V and 13 bases from J, leaving 19 bases between. In germline, CDR1 is SGHTA, CDR2 FQGNSA.

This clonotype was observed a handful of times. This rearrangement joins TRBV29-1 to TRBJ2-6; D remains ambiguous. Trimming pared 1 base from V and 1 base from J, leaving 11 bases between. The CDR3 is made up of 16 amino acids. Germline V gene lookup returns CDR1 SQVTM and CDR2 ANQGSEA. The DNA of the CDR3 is TGCAGCGTTGAAGGGTCTGGGATGTCTGGGGCCAACGTCCTGACTTTC. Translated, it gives CSVEGSGMSGANVLTF.

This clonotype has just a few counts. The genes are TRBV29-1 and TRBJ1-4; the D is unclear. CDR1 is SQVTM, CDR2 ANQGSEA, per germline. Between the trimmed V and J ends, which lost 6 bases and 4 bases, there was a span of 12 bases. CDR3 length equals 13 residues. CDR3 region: CSVGGRFNEKLFF. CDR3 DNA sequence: TGCAGCGTAGGTGGACGGTTTAATGAAAAACTGTTTTTT.

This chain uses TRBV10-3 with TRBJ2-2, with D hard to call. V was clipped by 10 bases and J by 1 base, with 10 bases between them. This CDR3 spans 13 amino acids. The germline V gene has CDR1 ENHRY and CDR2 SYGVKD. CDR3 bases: TGTGCCACCAGGACGGTGAACACCGGGGAGCTGTTTTTT. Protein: CATRTVNTGELFF.

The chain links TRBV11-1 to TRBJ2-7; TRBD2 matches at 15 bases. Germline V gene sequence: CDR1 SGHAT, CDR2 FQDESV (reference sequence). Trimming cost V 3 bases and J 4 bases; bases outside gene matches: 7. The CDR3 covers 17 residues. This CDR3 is CASSLVTGTSGRYEQYF. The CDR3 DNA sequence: TGTGCCAGCAGCTTGGTCACCGGGACTAGCGGGAGGTACGAGCAGTACTTC.

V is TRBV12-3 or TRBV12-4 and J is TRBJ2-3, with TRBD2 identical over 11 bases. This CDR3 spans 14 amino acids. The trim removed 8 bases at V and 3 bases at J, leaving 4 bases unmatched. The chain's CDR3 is CASRTSGGTDTQYF. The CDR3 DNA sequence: TGTGCCAGCCGCACTAGCGGGGGAACAGATACGCAGTATTTT.

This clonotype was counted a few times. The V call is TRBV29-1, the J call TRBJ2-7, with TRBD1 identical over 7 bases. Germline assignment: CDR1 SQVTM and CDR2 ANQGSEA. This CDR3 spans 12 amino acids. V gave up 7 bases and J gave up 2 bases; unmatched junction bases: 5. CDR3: CSASTGTYEQYF. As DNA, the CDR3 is TGCAGCGCTTCGACAGGGACCTACGAGCAGTACTTC.

The CDR3 coding sequence is TGTGCCAGCAGACGGGACAACCAAGAGACCCAGTACTTC. Translated, it gives CASRRDNQETQYF. The chain employs TRBV6-6 and TRBJ2-5; D possibly corresponds to TRBD1 (6 bases). This CDR3 spans 13 amino acids. The V gene lost 6 bases and the J gene lost 0 bases, with 8 bases spanning the gap. The germline V gene has CDR1 MNHNY and CDR2 SVGAGI (reference sequence).

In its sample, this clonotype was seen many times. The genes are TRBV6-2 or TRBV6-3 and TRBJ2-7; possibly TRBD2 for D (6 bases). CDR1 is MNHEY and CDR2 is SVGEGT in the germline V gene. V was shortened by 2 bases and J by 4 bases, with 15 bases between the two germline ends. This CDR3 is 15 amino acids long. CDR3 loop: CASSYTREEAYEQYF. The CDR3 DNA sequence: TGTGCCAGCAGTTACACGCGGGAAGAGGCTTACGAGCAGTACTTC.

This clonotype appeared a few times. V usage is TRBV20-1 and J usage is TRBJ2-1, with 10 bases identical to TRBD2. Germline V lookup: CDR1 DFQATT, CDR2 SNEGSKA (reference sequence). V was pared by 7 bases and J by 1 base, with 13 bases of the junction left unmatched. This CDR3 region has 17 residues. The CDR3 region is CSGLAGAGGYSYNEQFF. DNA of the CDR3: TGCAGTGGGCTAGCGGGGGCCGGAGGTTATTCCTACAATGAGCAGTTCTTC.

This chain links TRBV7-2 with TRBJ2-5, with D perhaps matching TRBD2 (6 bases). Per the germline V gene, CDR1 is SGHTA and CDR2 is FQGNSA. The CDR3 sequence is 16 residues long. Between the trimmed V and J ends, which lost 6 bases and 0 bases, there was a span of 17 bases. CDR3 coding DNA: TGTGCCAGCAGATCCAGGGTAGCGGCAAACCAAGAGACCCAGTACTTC. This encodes CASRSRVAANQETQYF.

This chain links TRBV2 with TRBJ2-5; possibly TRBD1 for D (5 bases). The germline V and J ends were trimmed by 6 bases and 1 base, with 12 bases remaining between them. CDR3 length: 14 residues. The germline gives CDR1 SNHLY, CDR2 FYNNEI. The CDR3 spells CASSSGHSQETQYF. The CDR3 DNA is TGTGCCAGCAGCTCAGGACACAGCCAAGAGACCCAGTACTTC.

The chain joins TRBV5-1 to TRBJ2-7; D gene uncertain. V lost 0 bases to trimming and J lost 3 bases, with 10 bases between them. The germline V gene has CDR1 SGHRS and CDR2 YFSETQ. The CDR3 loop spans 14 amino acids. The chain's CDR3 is CASSLVAEDYEQYF. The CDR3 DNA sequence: TGCGCCAGCAGCTTGGTCGCAGAAGACTACGAGCAGTACTTC.

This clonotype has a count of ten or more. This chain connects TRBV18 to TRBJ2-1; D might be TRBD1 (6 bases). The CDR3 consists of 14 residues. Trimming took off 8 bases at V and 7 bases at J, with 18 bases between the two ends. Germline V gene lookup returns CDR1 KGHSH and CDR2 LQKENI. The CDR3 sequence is CASGKQGVENEQFF. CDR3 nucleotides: TGTGCCAGCGGGAAACAGGGTGTGGAGAATGAGCAGTTCTTC.

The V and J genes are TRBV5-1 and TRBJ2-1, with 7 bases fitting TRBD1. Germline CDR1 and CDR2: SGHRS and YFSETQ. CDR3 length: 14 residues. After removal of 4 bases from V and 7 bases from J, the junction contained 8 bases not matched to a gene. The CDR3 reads CASSTRGGENEQFF. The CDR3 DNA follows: TGCGCCAGCAGCACCAGAGGGGGCGAAAATGAGCAGTTCTTC.

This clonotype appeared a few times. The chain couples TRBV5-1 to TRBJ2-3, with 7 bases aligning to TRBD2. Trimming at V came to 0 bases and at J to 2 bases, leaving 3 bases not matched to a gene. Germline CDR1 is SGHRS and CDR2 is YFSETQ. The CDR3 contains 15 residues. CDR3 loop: CASSLVRGNTDTQYF. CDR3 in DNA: TGCGCCAGCAGCTTGGTGCGGGGGAACACAGATACGCAGTATTTT.

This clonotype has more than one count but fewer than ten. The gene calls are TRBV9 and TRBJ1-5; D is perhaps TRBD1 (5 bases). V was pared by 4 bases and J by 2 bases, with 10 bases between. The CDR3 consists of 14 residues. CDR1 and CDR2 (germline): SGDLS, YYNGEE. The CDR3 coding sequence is TGTGCCAGCAGCCCCCTGGGGGGCAATCAGCCCCAGCATTTT. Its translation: CASSPLGGNQPQHF.

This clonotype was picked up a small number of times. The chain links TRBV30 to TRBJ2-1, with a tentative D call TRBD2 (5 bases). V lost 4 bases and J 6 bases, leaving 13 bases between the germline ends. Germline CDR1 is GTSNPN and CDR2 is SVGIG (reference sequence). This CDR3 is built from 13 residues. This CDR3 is CAWNEGPVNEQFF. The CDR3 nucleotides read TGTGCCTGGAACGAGGGCCCGGTCAATGAGCAGTTCTTC.

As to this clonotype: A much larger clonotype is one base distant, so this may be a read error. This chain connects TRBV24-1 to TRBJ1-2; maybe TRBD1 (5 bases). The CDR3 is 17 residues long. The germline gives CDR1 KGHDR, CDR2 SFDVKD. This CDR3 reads CATRDSRPGTVNYGYTF. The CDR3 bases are TGTGCCACCAGAGATTCCCGACCCGGGACGGTTAACTATGGCTACACCTTC.